One sample yielded the 12 T cell receptor beta chains listed below, sequenced in a study of cytomegalovirus exposure and HLA in healthy donors. 60 Vbeta and 13 Jbeta primers were used in PCR. TCRdb's copy holds only in-frame clones and misses some; the assay was immunoSEQ multiplex PCR. The sample carries about 160,000 clones, 85% recorded once. The sequenced material came from PBMCs. Receptors originate from a boy aged 2 to 10 in good health and CMV-seronegative.

V usage is TRBV19 and J usage is TRBJ1-5; TRBD1 aligns across 8 bases. J lost 0 bases, V lost 6 bases, and 10 bases had no gene match. The germline V gene has CDR1 LNHDA and CDR2 SQIVND (reference sequence). The CDR3 extends over 17 amino acids. The CDR3 sequence: CASSLTGVGVSNQPQHF. The DNA of the CDR3 is TGTGCCAGTAGCTTGACAGGGGTCGGTGTTAGCAATCAGCCCCAGCATTTT.

The rearrangement uses TRBV5-4 and TRBJ2-1; 9 bases map to TRBD1. The V gene end was trimmed by 4 bases and the J gene end by 14 bases; junction bases not matched to a gene: 13. The CDR3 is 14 amino acids. CDR1 is SGHNT and CDR2 is YYREEE in the germline V gene (reference sequence). DNA for the CDR3: TGTGCCAGCAGCCGGGCGGGACAGGGAGGGAGGAAGTTCTTC. This codes for CASSRAGQGGRKFF.

This clone turned up a few times. V is TRBV6-6 and J is TRBJ1-3, with D maybe TRBD1 (6 bases). Deletions cut 5 bases from V and 4 bases from J, with 12 bases between. The germline V gene has CDR1 MNHNY and CDR2 SVGAGI (reference sequence). The CDR3 loop spans 14 amino acids. The CDR3 is CASSPARGGNTIYF. The DNA of the CDR3 is TGTGCCAGCAGTCCTGCCAGGGGCGGAAACACCATATATTTT.

The chain recombines TRBV11-2 with TRBJ1-1; D is unclear. This CDR3 spans 13 amino acids. Germline CDR1 SGHAT, CDR2 FQNNGV. Deletions cut 1 base from V and 3 bases from J, with 6 bases between. CDR3: CASSLVRYTEAFF. The CDR3, as DNA: TGTGCCAGCAGCTTAGTACGGTACACTGAAGCTTTCTTT.

The V call is TRBV10-3, the J call TRBJ2-3; D is unresolved. The CDR3 totals 13 residues. Between the trimmed V and J ends, which lost 6 bases and 2 bases, there was a span of 9 bases. Germline V gives CDR1 ENHRY, CDR2 SYGVKD. The CDR3 reads CAISLTSTDTQYF. In DNA form, the CDR3 reads TGTGCCATCAGCCTAACCTCCACAGATACGCAGTATTTT.

The chain uses TRBV6-5 and TRBJ1-4, with a weak D call TRBD1 (6 bases). The CDR3 totals 15 residues. The germline V gene has CDR1 MNHEY and CDR2 SVGAGI. The germline V and J ends were trimmed by 0 bases and 7 bases, with 12 bases remaining between them. As DNA, the CDR3 is TGTGCCAGCAGTTACTCGAGGGGGGGGAGTGAAAAACTGTTTTTT. This translates into CASSYSRGGSEKLFF.

J is TRBJ1-2 and V is TRBV5-1, with D perhaps matching TRBD1 (5 bases). This CDR3 spans 13 amino acids. Germline loops: CDR1 SGHRS, CDR2 YFSETQ. V was clipped by 0 bases and J by 3 bases, with 6 bases between them. CDR3: CASSLGGDYGYTF. The CDR3 DNA reads as TGCGCCAGCAGCTTGGGGGGCGACTATGGCTACACCTTC. The full variable domain, rest sourced from reference TRBV5-1 and TRBJ1-2, is KAGVTQTPRYLIKTRGQQVTLSCSPISGHRSVSWYQQTPGQGLQFLFEYFSETQRNKGNFPGRFSGRQFSNSRSEMNVSTLELGDSALYLCASSLGGDYGYTFGSGTRLTVV.

The J gene is TRBJ2-2, the V gene TRBV6-1; D possibly corresponds to TRBD1 (6 bases). Per the germline V gene, CDR1 is MNHNS and CDR2 is SASEGT. The V end lost 2 bases, the J end lost 4 bases, and 14 bases lay between the germline ends. The CDR3 contains 16 residues. The CDR3 region has the DNA TGTGCCAGCAGTGAAATGGGGGCTGCCGGCACCGGGGAGCTGTTTTTT. Protein product: CASSEMGAAGTGELFF.

This rearrangement joins TRBV27 to TRBJ1-2; no definite D call. This CDR3 region has 17 residues. Germline V gives CDR1 MNHEY, CDR2 SMNVEV (reference sequence). V was clipped by 5 bases and J by 5 bases, with 24 bases between them. This chain's CDR3 is CASSPRTEGTILYGYTF. The CDR3 DNA reads as TGTGCCAGCAGTCCGCGTACAGAAGGAACCATTCTTTATGGCTACACCTTC.

This clone showed up just a few times. This chain links TRBV2 with TRBJ2-7, with 9 bases aligning to TRBD1. V dropped 7 bases and J dropped 9; count of bases not matched to a gene: 13. The CDR3 runs to 14 residues. The V gene's germline CDR1 is SNHLY and CDR2 FYNNEI. For the CDR3, the DNA is TGTGCCAGCATGGTACAGGGGGCCGTGGGTGGGCAGTACTTC. This encodes CASMVQGAVGGQYF.

V and J are TRBV28 and TRBJ2-7; D possibly corresponds to TRBD2 (7 bases). The germline CDR1 and CDR2 sequences are MDHEN and SYDVKM. The CDR3 length is 13 residues. V lost 8 bases, J lost 4 bases, and 15 bases lay in between. The CDR3 coding sequence is TGTGCCAGCTTGGGGGGGGCTCCGTACGAGCAGTACTTC. Residues: CASLGGAPYEQYF. The full variable domain, in which reference TRBV28 and TRBJ2-7 provide the parts outside the CDR3, is DVKVTQSSRYLVKRTGEKVFLECVQDMDHENMFWYRQDPGLGLRLIYFSYDVKMKEKGDIPEGYSVSREKKERFSLILESASTNQTSMYLCASLGGAPYEQYFGPGTRLTVT.

The chain recombines TRBV18 with TRBJ2-5; 9 nucleotides align to TRBD1. J gave up 3 bases and V 3 bases, and 2 bases lay outside the gene matches. Germline assignment: CDR1 KGHSH and CDR2 LQKENI. There are 14 residues in the CDR3. The CDR3 reads CASSPRTGEETQYF. CDR3 in DNA: TGTGCCAGCTCACCTCGGACAGGGGAAGAGACCCAGTACTTC. The full variable domain, rest sourced from reference TRBV18 and TRBJ2-5, is NAGVMQNPRHLVRRRGQEARLRCSPMKGHSHVYWYRQLPEEGLKFMVYLQKENIIDESGMPKERFSAEFPKEGPSILRIQQVVRGDSAAYFCASSPRTGEETQYFGPGTRLLVL.